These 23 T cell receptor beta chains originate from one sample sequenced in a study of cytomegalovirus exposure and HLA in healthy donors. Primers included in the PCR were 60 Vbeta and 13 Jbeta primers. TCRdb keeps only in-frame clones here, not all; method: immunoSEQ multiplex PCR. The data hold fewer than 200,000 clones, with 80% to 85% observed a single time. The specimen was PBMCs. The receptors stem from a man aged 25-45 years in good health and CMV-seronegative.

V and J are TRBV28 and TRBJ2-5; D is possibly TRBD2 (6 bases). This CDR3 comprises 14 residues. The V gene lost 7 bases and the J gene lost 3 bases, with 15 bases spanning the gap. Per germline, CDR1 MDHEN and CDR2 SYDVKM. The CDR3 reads CASNVGLNKETQYF. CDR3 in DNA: TGTGCCAGCAATGTGGGACTGAATAAAGAGACCCAGTACTTC.

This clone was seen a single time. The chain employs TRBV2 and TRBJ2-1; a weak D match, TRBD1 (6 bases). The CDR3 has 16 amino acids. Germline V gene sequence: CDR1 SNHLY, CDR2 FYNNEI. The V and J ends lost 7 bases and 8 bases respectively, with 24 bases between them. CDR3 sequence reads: CASKGRSGTTKDEQFF. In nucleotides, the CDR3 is TGTGCCAGCAAGGGTCGTTCAGGGACAACTAAAGATGAGCAGTTCTTC.

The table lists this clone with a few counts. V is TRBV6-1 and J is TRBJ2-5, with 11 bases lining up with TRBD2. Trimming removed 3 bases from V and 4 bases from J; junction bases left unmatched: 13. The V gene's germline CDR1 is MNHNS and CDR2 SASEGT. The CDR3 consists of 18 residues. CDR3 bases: TGTGCCAGCAGTGACGTGACTAGCGGGGAACCGGAGGGAGAGACCCAGTACTTC. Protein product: CASSDVTSGEPEGETQYF.

Written as DNA, the CDR3 is TGCGCCAGCAGCCATGGGACAGGGGGTCCCTACGAGCAGTACTTC. Protein product: CASSHGTGGPYEQYF. V gene TRBV4-1 combines with J gene TRBJ2-7; TRBD1 agrees at 11 bases. Germline V gives CDR1 MGHRA, CDR2 YSYEKL. The CDR3 covers 15 residues. V gave up 3 bases and J gave up 2 bases; unmatched junction bases: 3.

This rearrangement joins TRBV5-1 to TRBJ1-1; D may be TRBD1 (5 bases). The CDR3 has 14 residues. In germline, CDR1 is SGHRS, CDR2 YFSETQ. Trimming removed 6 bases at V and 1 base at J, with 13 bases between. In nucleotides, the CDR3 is TGCGCCAGCACCCAAAGGGGCGGGAACACTGAAGCTTTCTTT. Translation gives CASTQRGGNTEAFF.

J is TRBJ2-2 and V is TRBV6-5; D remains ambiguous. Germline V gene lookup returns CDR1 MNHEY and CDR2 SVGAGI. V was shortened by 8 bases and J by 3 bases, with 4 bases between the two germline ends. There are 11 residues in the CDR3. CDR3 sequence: CASLDTGELFF. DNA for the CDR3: TGTGCCAGCTTAGACACCGGGGAGCTGTTTTTT.

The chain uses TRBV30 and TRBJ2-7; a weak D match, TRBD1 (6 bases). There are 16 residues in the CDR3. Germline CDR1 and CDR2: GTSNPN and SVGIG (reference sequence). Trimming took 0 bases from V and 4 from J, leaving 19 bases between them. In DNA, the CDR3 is TGTGCCTGGAGTGTACGAAGAAGGACAGATTTTTACGAGCAGTACTTC. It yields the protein CAWSVRRRTDFYEQYF.

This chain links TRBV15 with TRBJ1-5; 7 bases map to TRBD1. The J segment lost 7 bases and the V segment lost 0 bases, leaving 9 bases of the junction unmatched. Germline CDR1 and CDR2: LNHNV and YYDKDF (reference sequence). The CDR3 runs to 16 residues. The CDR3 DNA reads TGTGCCACCAGCAGAGATGGGGACAGCCTTGGGCAGCCCCAGCATTTT. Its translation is CATSRDGDSLGQPQHF. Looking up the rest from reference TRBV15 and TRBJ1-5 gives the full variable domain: DAMVIQNPRYQVTQFGKPVTLSCSQTLNHNVMYWYQQKSSQAPKLLFHYYDKDFNNEADTPDNFQSRRPNTSFCFLDIRSPGLGDTAMYLCATSRDGDSLGQPQHFGDGTRLSIL.

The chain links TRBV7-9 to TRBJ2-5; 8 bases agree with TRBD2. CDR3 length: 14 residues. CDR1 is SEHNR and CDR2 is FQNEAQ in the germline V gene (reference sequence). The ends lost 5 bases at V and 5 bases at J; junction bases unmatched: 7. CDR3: CASSPGLAGETQYF. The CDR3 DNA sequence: TGTGCCAGCAGCCCCGGACTAGCAGGGGAGACCCAGTACTTC.

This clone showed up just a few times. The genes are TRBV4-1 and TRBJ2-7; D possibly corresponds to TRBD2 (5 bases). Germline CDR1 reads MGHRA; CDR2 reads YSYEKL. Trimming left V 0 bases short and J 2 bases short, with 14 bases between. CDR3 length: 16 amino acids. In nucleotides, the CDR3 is TGCGCCAGCAGCCAAGAGTTCGTAGCGCTACCCTACGAGCAGTACTTC. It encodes CASSQEFVALPYEQYF.

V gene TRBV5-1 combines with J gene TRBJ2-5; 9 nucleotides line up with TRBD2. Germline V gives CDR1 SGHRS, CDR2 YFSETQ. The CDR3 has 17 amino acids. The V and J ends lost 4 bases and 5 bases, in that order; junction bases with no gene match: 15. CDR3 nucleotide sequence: TGCGCCAGCAGCCCCTGGCAGGCGGCGGGAGGGTGGGAGACCCAGTACTTC. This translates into CASSPWQAAGGWETQYF. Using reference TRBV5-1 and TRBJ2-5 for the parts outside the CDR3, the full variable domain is KAGVTQTPRYLIKTRGQQVTLSCSPISGHRSVSWYQQTPGQGLQFLFEYFSETQRNKGNFPGRFSGRQFSNSRSEMNVSTLELGDSALYLCASSPWQAAGGWETQYFGPGTRLLVL.

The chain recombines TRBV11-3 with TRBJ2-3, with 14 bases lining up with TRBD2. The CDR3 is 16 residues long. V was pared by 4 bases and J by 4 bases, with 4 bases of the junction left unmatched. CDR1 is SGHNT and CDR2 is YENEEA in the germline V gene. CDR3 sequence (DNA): TGTGCCAGCAGCTCGGGACTAGCGGGAGACCCAGATACGCAGTATTTT. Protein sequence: CASSSGLAGDPDTQYF.

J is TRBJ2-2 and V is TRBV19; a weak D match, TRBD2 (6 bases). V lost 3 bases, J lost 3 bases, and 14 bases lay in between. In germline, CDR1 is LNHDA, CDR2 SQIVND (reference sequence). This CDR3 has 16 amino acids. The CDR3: CASSMWGEEDTGELFF. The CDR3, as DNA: TGTGCCAGTAGTATGTGGGGGGAAGAGGACACCGGGGAGCTGTTTTTT.

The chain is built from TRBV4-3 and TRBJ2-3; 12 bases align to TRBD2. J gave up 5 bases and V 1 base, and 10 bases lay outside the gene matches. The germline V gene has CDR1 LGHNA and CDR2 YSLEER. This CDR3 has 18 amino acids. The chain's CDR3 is CASSQGPPTSGRLDTQYF. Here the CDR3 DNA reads TGCGCCAGCAGCCAAGGTCCCCCGACTAGCGGGAGATTAGATACGCAGTATTTT.

The DNA of the CDR3 is TGTGCCAGTAGGGGACAGAGCTCTGGAAACACCATATATTTT. Residues: CASRGQSSGNTIYF. The rearrangement links TRBV19 to TRBJ1-3, with 7 positions matching TRBD1. The CDR3 totals 14 residues. V shed 6 bases and J 0 bases; nucleotides not matched to a gene: 2. From germline, CDR1 is LNHDA and CDR2 SQIVND (reference sequence).

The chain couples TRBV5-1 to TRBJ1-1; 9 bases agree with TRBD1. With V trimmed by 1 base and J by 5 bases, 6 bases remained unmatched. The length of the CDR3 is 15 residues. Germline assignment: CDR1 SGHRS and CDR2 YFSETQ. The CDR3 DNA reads TGCGCCAGCAGCTTGAGTACAGGGGGCACGACTGAAGCTTTCTTT. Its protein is CASSLSTGGTTEAFF.

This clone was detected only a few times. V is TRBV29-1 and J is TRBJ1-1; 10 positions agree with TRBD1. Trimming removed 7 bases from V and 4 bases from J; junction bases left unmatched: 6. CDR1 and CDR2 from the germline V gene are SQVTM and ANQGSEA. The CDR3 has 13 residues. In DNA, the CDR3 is TGCAGCGCTGACAGGGGGCTAAGCACTGAAGCTTTCTTT. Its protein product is CSADRGLSTEAFF.

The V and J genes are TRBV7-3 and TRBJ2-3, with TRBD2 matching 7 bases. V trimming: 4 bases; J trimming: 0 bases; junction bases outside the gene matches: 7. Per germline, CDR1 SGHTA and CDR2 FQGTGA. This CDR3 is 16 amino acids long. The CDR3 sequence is CASSSIGGGSTDTQYF. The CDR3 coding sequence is TGTGCCAGCAGCTCAATCGGGGGAGGGAGCACAGATACGCAGTATTTT.

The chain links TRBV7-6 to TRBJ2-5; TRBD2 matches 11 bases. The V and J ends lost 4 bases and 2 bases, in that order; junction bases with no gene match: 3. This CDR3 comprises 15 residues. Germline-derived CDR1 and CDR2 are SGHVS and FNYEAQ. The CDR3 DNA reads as TGTGCCAGCAGCTCCCGGACTAGCGGGCAAGAGACCCAGTACTTC. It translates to CASSSRTSGQETQYF.

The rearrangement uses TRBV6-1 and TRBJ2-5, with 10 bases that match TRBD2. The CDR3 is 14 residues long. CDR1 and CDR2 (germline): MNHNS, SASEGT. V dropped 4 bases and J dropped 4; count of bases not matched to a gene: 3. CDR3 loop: CASSASGGRETQYF. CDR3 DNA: TGTGCCAGCAGTGCTAGCGGGGGTAGAGAGACCCAGTACTTC.

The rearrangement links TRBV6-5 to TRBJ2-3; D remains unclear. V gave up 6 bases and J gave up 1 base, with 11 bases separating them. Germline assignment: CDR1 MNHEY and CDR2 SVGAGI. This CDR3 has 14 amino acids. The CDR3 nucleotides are TGTGCCAGCAGAGACTCCGTTGGCACAGATACGCAGTATTTT. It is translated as CASRDSVGTDTQYF.

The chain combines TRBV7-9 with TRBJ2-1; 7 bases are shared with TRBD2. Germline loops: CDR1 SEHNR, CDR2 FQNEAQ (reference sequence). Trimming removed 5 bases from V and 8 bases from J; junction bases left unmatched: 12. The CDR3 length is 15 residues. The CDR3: CASSGPGLAVDEQFF. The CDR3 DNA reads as TGTGCCAGCAGCGGGCCGGGGCTAGCGGTGGATGAGCAGTTCTTC.

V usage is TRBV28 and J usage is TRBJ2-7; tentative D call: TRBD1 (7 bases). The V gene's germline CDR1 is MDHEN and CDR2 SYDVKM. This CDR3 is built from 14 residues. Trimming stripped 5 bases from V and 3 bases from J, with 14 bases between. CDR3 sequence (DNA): TGTGCCAGCAGTCTCAGGGGGGTAGGCTACGAGCAGTACTTC. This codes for CASSLRGVGYEQYF.